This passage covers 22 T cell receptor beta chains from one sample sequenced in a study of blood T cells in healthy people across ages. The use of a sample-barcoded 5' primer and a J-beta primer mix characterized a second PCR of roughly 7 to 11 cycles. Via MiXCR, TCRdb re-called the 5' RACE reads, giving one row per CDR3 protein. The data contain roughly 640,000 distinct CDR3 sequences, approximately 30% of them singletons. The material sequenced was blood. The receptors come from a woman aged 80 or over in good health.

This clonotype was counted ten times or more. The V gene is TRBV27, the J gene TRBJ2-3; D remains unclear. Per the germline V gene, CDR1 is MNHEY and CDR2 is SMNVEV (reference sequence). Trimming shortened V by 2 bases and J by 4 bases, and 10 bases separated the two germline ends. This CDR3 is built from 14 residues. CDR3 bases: TGTGCCAGCAGTTTAAAAGGAAGCGCAGATACGCAGTATTTT. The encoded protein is CASSLKGSADTQYF.

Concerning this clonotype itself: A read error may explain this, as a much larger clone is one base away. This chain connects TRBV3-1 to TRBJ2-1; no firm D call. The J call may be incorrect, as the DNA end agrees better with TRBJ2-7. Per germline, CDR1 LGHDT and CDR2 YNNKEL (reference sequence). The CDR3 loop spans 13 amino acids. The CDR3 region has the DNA TGTGCCAGCAGCCAAATGCGGCACAATGAGCAGTACTTC. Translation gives CASSQMRHNEQYF.

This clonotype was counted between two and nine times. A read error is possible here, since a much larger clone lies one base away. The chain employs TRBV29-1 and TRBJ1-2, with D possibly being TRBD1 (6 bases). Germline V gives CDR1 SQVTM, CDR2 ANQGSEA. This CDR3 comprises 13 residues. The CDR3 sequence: CSVGGNARGGCTF. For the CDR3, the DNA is TGCAGCGTTGGGGGTAACGCCCGGGGGGGCTGCACCTTC.

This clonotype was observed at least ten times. The DNA for the CDR3 is TGTGCCAGCAGCTCGGTAGGAGGTGAGCAGTTCTTC. Protein product: CASSSVGGEQFF. The gene calls are TRBV7-2 and TRBJ2-1, with a weak D call TRBD2 (5 bases). Germline V gene sequence: CDR1 SGHTA, CDR2 FQGNSA. This CDR3 spans 12 amino acids. Trimming pared 4 bases from V and 9 bases from J, leaving 10 bases between.

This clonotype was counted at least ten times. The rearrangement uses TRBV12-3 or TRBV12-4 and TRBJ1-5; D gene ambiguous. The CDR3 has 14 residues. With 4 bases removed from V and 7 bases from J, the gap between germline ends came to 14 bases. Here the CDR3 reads CASSSVLRVQPQHF. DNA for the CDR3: TGTGCCAGCAGTTCAGTTCTAAGGGTGCAGCCCCAGCATTTT.

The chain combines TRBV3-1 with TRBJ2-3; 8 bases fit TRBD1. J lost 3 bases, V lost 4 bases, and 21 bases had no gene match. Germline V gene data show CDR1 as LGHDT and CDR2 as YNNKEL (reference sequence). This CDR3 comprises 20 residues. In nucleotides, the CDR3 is TGTGCCAGCAGCCTATGTGTCGCCACCCAGGACAGGGTTCGAACAGATACGCAGTATTTT. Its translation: CASSLCVATQDRVRTDTQYF.

The CDR3 region is CAISDRSGLNTEAFF. CDR3 DNA sequence: TGTGCCATCAGTGATCGGTCGGGACTGAACACTGAAGCTTTCTTT. The chain links TRBV10-3 to TRBJ1-1; possible D gene TRBD1, 5 bases. This CDR3 comprises 15 residues. V lost 3 bases and J 0 bases, leaving 11 bases between the germline ends. Germline values: CDR1 ENHRY, CDR2 SYGVKD.

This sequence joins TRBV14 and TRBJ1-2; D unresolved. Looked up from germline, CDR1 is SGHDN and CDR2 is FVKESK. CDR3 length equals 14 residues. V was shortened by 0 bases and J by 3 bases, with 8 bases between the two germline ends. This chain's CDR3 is CASSQDLGYYGYTF. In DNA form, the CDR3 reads TGTGCCAGCAGCCAAGATCTAGGGTACTATGGCTACACCTTC.

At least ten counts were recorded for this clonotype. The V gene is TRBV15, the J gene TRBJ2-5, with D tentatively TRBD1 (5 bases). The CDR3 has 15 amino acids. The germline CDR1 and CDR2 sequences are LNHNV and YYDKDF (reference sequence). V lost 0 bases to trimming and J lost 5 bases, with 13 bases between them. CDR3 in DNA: TGTGCCACCAGCAGAGATGGGGCTATCGGGGAGACCCAGTACTTC. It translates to CATSRDGAIGETQYF.

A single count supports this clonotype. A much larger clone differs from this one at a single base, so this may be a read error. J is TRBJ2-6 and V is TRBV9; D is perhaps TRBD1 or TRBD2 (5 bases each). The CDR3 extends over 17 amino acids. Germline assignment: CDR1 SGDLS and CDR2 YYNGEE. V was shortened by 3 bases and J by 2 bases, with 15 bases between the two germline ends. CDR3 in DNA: TGTGCCAGCAGCGCCTCGGGACGGTACCCTGGGGCCAACGTCCTGACTTTC. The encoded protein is CASSASGRYPGANVLTF.

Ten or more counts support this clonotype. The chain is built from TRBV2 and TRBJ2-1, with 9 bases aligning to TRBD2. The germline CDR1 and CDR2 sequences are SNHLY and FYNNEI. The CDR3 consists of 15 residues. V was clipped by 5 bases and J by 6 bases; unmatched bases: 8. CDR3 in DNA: TGTGCCAGCAGTCCCCCGGGACTAGCCTCCAATGAGCAGTTCTTC. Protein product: CASSPPGLASNEQFF.

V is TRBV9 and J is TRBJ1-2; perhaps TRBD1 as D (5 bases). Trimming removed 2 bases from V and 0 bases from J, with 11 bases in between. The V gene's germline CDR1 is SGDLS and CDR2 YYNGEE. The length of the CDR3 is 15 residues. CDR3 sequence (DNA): TGTGCCAGCAGCGTTGGGGCAGAGGCTAACTATGGCTACACCTTC. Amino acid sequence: CASSVGAEANYGYTF. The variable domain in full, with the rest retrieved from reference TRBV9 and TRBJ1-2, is DSGVTQTPKHLITATGQRVTLRCSPRSGDLSVYWYQQSLDQGLQFLIQYYNGEERAKGNILERFSAQQFPDLHSELNLSSLELGDSALYFCASSVGAEANYGYTFGSGTRLTVV.

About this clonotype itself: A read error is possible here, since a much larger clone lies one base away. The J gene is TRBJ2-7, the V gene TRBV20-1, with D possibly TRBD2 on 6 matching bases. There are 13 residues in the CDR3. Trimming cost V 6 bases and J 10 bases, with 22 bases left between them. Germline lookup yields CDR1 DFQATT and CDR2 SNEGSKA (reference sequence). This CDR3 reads CSANPGLLGAQYF. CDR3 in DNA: TGCAGTGCCAACCCGGGACTCCTTGGGGCCCAGTACTTC.

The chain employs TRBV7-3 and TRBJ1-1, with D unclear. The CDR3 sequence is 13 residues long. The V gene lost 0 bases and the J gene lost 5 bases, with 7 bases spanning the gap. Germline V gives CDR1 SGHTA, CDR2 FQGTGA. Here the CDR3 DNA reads TGTGCCAGCAGCTTAACTTTCAGTACTGAAGCTTTCTTT. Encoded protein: CASSLTFSTEAFF.

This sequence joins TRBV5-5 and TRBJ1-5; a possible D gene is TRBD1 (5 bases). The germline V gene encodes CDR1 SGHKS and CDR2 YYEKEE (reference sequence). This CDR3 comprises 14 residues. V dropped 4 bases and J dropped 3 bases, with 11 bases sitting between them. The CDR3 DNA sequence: TGTGCCAGCAGCATGACAGATTACAATCAGCCCCAGCATTTT. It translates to CASSMTDYNQPQHF.

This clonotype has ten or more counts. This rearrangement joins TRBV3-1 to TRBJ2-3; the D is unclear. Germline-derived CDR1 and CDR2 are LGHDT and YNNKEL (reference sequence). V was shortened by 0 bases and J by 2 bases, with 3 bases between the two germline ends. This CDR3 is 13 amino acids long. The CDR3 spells CASSQDYTDTQYF. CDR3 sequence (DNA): TGTGCCAGCAGCCAAGACTACACAGATACGCAGTATTTT.

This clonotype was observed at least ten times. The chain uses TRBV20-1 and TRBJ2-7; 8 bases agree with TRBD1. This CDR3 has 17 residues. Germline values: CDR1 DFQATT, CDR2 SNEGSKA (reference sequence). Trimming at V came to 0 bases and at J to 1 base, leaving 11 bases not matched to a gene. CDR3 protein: CSARDPSPRTGSYEQYF. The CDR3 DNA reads TGCAGTGCTAGAGATCCATCACCCCGGACAGGGTCCTACGAGCAGTACTTC.

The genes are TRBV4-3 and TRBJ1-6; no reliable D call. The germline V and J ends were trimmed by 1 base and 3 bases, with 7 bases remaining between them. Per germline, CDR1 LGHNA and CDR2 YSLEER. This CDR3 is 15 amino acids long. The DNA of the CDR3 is TGCGCCAGCAGCCAAGTCGCAGGCTATAATTCACCCCTCCACTTT. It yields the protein CASSQVAGYNSPLHF.

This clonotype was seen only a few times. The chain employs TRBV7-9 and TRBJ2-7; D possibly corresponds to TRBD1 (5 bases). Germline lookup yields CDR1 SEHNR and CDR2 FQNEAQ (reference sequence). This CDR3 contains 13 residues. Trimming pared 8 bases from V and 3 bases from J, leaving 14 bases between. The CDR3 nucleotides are TGTGCCAGCGGATCACGACAGAACTACGAGCAGTACTTC. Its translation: CASGSRQNYEQYF.

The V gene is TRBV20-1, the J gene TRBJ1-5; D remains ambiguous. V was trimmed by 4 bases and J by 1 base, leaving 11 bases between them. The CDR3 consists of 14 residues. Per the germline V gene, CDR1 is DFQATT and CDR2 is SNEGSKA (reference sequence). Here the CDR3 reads CSATPRGSNQPQHF. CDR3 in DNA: TGCAGTGCTACCCCGAGAGGCAGCAATCAGCCCCAGCATTTT.

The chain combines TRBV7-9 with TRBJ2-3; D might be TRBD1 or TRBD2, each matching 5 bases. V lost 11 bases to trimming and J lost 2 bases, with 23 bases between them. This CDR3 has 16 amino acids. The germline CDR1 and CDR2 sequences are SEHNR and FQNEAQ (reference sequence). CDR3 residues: CACSHPTGPDTDTQYF. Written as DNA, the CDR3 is TGTGCCTGCTCGCACCCCACGGGGCCCGACACAGATACGCAGTATTTT.

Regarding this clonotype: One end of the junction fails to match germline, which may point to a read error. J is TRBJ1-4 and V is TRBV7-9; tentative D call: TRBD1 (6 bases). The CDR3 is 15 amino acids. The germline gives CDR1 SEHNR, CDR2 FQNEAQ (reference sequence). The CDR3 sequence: CAGSLTGTRNEKLFF. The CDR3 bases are TGTGCCGGCAGCTTAACCGGGACAAGGAATGAAAAACTGTTTTTT.